A selection of T cell receptor beta chains follows, all from one sample in a study of shared clonotypes between healthy human individuals. Clones were read by immunoSEQ multiplex PCR, and TCRdb kept only the in-frame ones, dropping some. The sample lists around 2,000,000 clones; 90% to 95% were seen once. Sequencing input: naive CD4+ T cells sorted from blood. These receptors originate from a man aged 18 to 30 in good health. Each CDR3 is given with its conserved first and last residue. Fields, in order: V gene, J gene, clone size, D gene, CDR3 protein, CDR3 DNA. D genes are given only for firm matches. Not every row has a clone size; where given, it reads once, few, many or a size class.

TRBV4-3	TRBJ2-2	-	TRBD1	CASSQYFQGAGGELFF	TGCGCCAGCAGCCAGTACTTCCAGGGGGCGGGCGGGGAGCTGTTTTTT
TRBV30	TRBJ2-2	-	-	CAWKEGNTNTGELFF	TGTGCCTGGAAGGAGGGGAATACGAACACCGGGGAGCTGTTTTTT
TRBV2	TRBJ2-2	-	-	CASPAEATGELFF	TGTGCCAGCCCAGCGGAAGCCACCGGGGAGCTGTTTTTT
TRBV7-3	TRBJ1-6	-	TRBD1	CASSSGQDNSPLHF	TGTGCCAGCAGCTCGGGACAGGATAATTCACCCCTCCACTTT
TRBV5-1	TRBJ1-2	once	TRBD1	CASSPGQGATLSYGYTF	TGCGCCAGCAGCCCAGGACAGGGGGCCACTCTTTCATATGGCTACACCTTC
TRBV6-1	TRBJ2-1	-	-	CASSESIGAYNEQFF	TGTGCCAGCAGTGAATCTATAGGAGCCTACAATGAGCAGTTCTTC
TRBV6-5	TRBJ1-1	-	TRBD1	CASKVLRGRYTEAFF	TGTGCCAGCAAAGTTCTAAGGGGGCGTTACACTGAAGCTTTCTTT
TRBV28	TRBJ1-2	-	-	CASRSSANYGYTF	TGTGCCAGCAGATCATCGGCTAACTATGGCTACACCTTC
TRBV4-2	TRBJ2-3	-	-	CASSQNRDGGSDTQYF	TGTGCCAGCAGCCAAAACCGGGACGGTGGATCTGATACGCAGTATTTT
TRBV6-1	TRBJ1-2	-	-	CASQQGGAGGYTF	TGTGCCAGCCAGCAGGGCGGGGCGGGAGGCTACACCTTC